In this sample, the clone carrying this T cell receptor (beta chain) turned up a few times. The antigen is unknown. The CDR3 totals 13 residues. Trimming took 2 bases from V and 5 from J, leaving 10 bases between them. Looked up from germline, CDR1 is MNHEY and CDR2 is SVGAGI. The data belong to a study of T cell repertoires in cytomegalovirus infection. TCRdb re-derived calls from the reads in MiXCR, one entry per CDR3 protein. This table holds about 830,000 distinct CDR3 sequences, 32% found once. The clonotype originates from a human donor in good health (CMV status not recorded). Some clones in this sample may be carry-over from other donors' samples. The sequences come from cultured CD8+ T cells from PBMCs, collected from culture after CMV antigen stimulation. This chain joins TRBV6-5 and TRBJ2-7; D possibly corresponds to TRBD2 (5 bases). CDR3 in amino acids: CASSYTSGDEQYF. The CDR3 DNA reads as TGTGCCAGCAGTTACACCTCCGGGGACGAGCAGTACTTC.